Listed below are T cell receptor beta chains from one sample, sequenced in a study of monozygotic twins with inflammatory bowel disease. Each CDR3 protein gets one entry in TCRdb, which reprocessed the 5' RACE reads and gives no DNA. The sample totals about 450,000 distinct CDR3 sequences; its top ten clones hold 2% to 2.5%. Source material: blood. The receptors shown here come from a human donor with ulcerative colitis or Crohn's disease, or a healthy co-twin of an affected twin (not recorded which). Both conserved end residues are part of each CDR3.

v_call	j_call	cdr3_aa
TRBV5-1	TRBJ1-4	CASSLRTLARGANEKLFF
TRBV28	TRBJ1-1	CASSLGDRGNTEAFF
TRBV30	TRBJ1-2	CAYEQIDYGYTF
TRBV5-5	TRBJ2-7	CASSFRLGTGSYEQNF
TRBV4-2	TRBJ2-1	CASSPDRVQQFF
TRBV12-3/TRBV12-4	TRBJ2-2	CASSLHPGQAGTGELFF
TRBV6-1	TRBJ2-1	CASTSAGGRAYNEQFF
TRBV19	TRBJ1-4	CASNRGGNEKLFF
TRBV5-6	TRBJ2-7	CASSWGGSSYEQYF
TRBV25-1	TRBJ2-1	CASSEFGGGPFNEQFF
TRBV6-6	TRBJ2-7	CASRGQGYEQYF
TRBV6-2/TRBV6-3	TRBJ1-2	CASSWGWGYTF
TRBV7-2	TRBJ2-3	CASSFLGLGGTDTQYF
TRBV5-6	TRBJ2-3	CASSSLIATSTDTQYF
TRBV5-1	TRBJ2-3	CASSLGGGQGQDTQYF
TRBV6-6	TRBJ2-7	CASRLDKFHEQYF
TRBV29-1	TRBJ2-1	CSVRSLSSYNEQFF
TRBV7-9	TRBJ2-7	CASSSGFSGLNEQYF
TRBV29-1	TRBJ2-7	CSCRTSGSYEQYF
TRBV4-3	TRBJ2-1	CASSQEGLAGVKFF
TRBV29-1	TRBJ2-2	CSTHVVGSGELFF
TRBV11-2	TRBJ1-6	CASSSINSPLHF
TRBV20-1	TRBJ2-2	CSARDGLAGGYTGELFF
TRBV9	TRBJ2-7	CATPGQGHYEQYF
TRBV9	TRBJ2-2	CATASGGTTGELFF
TRBV4-2	TRBJ1-1	CASSQEQGLNTEAFF